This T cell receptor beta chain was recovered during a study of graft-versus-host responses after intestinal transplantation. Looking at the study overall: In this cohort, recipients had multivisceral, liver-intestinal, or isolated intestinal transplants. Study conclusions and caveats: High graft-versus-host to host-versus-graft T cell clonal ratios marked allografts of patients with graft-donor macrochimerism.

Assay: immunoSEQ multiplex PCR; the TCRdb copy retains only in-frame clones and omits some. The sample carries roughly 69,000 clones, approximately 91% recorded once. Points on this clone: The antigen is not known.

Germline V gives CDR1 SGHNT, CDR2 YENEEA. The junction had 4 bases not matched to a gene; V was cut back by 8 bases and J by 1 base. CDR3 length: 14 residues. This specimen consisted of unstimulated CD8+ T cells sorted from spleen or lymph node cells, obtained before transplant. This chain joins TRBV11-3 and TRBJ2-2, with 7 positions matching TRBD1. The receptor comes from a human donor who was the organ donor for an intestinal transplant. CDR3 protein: CASRTGENTGELFF. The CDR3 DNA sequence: TGTGCCAGCCGTACAGGGGAGAACACCGGGGAGCTGTTTTTT. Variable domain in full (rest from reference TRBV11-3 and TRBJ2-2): EAGVVQSPRYKIIEKKQPVAFWCNPISGHNTLYWYLQNLGQGPELLIRYENEEAVDDSQLPKDRFSAERLKGVDSTLKIQPAELGDSAVYLCASRTGENTGELFFGEGSRLTVL.